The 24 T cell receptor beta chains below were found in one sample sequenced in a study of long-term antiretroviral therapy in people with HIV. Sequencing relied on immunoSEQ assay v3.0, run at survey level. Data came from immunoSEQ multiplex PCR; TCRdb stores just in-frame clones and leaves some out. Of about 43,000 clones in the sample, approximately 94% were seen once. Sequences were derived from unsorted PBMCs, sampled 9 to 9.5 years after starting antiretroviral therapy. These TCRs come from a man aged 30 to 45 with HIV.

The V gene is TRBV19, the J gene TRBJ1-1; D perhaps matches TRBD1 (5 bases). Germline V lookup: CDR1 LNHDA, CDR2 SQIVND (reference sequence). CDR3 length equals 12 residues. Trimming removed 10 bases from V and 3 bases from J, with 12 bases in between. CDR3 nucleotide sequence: TGTGCCACCTTGGGGGGGTACACTGAAGCTTTCTTT. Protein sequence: CATLGGYTEAFF.

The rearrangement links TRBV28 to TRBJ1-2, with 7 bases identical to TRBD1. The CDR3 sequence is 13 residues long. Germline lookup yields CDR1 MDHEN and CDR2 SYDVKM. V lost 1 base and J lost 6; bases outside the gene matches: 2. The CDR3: CASSLYQGDGYTF. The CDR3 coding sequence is TGTGCCAGCAGTTTATACCAGGGGGATGGCTACACCTTC.

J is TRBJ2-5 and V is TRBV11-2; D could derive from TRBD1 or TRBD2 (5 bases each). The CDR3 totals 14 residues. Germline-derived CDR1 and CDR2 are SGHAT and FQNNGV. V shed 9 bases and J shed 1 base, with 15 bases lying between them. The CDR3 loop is CASSIRDGQETQYF. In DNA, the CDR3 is TGTGCCAGTTCTATCCGGGACGGCCAAGAGACCCAGTACTTC.

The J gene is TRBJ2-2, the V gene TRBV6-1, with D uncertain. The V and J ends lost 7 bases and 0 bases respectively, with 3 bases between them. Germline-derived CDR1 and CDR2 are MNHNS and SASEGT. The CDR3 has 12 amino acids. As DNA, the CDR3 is TGTGCCAGCACAGCGAACACCGGGGAGCTGTTTTTT. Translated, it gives CASTANTGELFF.

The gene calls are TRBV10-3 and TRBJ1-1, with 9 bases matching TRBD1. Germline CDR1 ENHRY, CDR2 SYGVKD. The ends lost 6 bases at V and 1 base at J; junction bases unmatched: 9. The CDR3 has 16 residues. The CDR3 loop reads CAIRGGNRGPNTEAFF. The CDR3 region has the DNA TGTGCCATCAGGGGGGGTAACAGGGGGCCGAACACTGAAGCTTTCTTT.

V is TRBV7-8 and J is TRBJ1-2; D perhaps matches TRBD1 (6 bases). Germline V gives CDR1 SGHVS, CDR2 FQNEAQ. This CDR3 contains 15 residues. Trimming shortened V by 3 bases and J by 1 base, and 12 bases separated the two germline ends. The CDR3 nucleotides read TGTGCCAGCAGCTTCGGGACACCGGATAACTATGGCTACACCTTC. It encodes CASSFGTPDNYGYTF.

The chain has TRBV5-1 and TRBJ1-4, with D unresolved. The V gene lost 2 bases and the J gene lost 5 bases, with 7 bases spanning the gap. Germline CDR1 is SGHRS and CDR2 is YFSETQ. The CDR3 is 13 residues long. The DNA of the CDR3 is TGCGCCAGCAGCTTAAGTGGGAATGAAAAACTGTTTTTT. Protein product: CASSLSGNEKLFF.

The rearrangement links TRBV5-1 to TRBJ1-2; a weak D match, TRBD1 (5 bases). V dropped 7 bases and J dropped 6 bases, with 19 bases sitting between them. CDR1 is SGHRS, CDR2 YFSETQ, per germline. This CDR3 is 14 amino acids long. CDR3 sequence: CASAFRGPADGYTF. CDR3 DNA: TGCGCCAGCGCCTTCCGGGGCCCGGCGGATGGCTACACCTTC.

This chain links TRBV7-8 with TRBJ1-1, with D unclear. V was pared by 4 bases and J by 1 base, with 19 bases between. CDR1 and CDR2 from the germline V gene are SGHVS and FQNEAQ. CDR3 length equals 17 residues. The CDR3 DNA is TGTGCCAGCAGCTCGCCGCGGGAGTTCGGTTGGAACACTGAAGCTTTCTTT. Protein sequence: CASSSPREFGWNTEAFF.

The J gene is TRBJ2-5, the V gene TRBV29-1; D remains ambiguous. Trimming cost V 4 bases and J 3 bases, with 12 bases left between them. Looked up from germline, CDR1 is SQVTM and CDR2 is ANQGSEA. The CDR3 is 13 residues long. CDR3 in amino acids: CSVARSAEETQYF. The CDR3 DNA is TGCAGCGTTGCTAGGTCAGCCGAAGAGACCCAGTACTTC.

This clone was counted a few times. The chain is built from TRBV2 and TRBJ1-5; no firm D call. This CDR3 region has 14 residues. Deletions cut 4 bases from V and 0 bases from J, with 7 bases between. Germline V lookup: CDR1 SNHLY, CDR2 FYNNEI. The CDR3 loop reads CASSGLDSNQPQHF. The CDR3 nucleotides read TGTGCCAGCAGTGGACTCGATAGCAATCAGCCCCAGCATTTT.

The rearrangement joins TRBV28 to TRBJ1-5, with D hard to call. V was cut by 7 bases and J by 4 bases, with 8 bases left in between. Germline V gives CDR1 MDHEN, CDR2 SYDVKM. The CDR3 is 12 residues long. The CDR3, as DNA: TGTGCCAGCAAACAGACGAATCAGCCCCAGCATTTT. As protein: CASKQTNQPQHF.

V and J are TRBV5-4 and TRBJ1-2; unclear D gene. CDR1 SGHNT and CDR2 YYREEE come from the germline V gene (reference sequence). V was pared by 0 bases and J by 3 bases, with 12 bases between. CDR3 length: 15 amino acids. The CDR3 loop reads CASSLVGSSYYGYTF. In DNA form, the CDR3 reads TGTGCCAGCAGCTTGGTGGGCAGTAGCTACTATGGCTACACCTTC.

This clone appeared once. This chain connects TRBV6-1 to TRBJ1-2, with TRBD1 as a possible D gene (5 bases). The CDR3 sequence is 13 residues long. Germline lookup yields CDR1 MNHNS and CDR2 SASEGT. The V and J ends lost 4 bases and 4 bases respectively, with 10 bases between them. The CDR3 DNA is TGTGCCAGCAGTGTGCGACAGAGCTATGGCTACACCTTC. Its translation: CASSVRQSYGYTF.

Written as DNA, the CDR3 is TGCGCCAGCAGAACAGGGATACAACCCTACGAGCAGTACTTC. The encoded protein is CASRTGIQPYEQYF. The rearrangement uses TRBV5-1 and TRBJ2-7; possibly TRBD1 for D (6 bases). Germline CDR1 SGHRS, CDR2 YFSETQ. The ends were cut back, 5 bases at V and 2 bases at J, with 14 bases in the middle. The CDR3 length is 14 residues.

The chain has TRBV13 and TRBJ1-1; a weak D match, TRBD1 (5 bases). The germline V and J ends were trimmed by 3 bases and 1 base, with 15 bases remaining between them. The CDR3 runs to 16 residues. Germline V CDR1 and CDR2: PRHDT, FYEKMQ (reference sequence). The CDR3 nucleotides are TGTGCCAGCAGCTTTGGGACCGGGACGGCGAACACTGAAGCTTTCTTT. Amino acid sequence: CASSFGTGTANTEAFF.

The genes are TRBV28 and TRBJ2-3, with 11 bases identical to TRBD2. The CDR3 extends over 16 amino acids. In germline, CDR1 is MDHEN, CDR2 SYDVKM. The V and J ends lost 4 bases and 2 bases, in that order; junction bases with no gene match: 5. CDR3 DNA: TGTGCCAGCAGTTCCACACTAGCGGGGGTCACAGATACGCAGTATTTT. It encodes CASSSTLAGVTDTQYF. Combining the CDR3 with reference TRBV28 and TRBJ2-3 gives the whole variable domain DVKVTQSSRYLVKRTGEKVFLECVQDMDHENMFWYRQDPGLGLRLIYFSYDVKMKEKGDIPEGYSVSREKKERFSLILESASTNQTSMYLCASSSTLAGVTDTQYFGPGTRLTVL.

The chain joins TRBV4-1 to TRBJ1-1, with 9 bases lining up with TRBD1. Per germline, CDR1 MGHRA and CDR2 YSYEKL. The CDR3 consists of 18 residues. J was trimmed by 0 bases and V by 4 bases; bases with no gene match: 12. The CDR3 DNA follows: TGCGCCAGCAGCCGCCAACTCGGGACAGGGCGAATGAACACTGAAGCTTTCTTT. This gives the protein CASSRQLGTGRMNTEAFF.

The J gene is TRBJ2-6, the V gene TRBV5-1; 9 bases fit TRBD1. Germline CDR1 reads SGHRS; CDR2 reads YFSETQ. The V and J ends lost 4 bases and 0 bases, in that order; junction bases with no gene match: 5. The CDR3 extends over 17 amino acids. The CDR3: CASSDDRGVSGANVLTF. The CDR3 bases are TGCGCCAGCAGCGACGACAGGGGGGTCTCTGGGGCCAACGTCCTGACTTTC.

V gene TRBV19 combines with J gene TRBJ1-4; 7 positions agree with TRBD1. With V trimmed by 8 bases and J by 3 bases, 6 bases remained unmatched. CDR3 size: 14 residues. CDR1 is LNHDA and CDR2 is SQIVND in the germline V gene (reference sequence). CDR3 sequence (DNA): TGTGCCAGTTGGGCCGGGACAGCTAATGAAAAACTGTTTTTT. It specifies CASWAGTANEKLFF.

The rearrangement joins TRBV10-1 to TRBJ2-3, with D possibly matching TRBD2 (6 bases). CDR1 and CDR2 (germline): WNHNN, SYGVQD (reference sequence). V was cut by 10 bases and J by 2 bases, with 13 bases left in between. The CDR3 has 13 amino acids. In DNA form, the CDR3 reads TGCGCCACCACCCCGGGAGACACAGATACGCAGTATTTT. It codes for CATTPGDTDTQYF.

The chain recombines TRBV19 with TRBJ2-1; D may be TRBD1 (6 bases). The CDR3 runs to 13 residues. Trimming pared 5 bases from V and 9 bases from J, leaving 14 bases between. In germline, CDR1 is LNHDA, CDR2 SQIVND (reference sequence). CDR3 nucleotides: TGTGCCAGTAGTCCGCACAGGGATGGTGAGCAGTTCTTC. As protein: CASSPHRDGEQFF.

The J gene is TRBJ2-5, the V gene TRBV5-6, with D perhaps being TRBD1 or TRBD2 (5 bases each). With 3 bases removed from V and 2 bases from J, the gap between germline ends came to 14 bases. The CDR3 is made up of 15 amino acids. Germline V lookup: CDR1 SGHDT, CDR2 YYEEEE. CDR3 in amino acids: CASSWGTDMQETQYF. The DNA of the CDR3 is TGTGCCAGCAGCTGGGGGACGGACATGCAAGAGACCCAGTACTTC.

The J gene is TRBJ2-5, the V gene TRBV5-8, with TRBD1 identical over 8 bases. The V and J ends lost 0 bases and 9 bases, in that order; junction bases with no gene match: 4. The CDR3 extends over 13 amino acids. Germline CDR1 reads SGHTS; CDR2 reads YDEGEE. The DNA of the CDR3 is TGTGCCAGCAGCTTGGGGCAGGGGGCGTCCCAGTACTTC. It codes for CASSLGQGASQYF.